The sequence of this TCR beta chain was determined in a study of technical replicates of blood from a few donors. Germline-derived CDR1 and CDR2 are SGHNT and YYREEE (reference sequence). After removal of 0 bases from V and 0 bases from J, the junction contained 0 bases not matched to a gene. CDR3 length: 14 residues. The data were produced by immunoSEQ multiplex PCR, yet TCRdb's version contains in-frame clones alone and is incomplete. The data show about 62,000 clones, 98% seen once. Sample: T cells isolated from PBMCs. This TCR came from a human donor in good health. The chain is built from TRBV5-4 and TRBJ2-7; 7 nucleotides agree with TRBD1. The CDR3 is CASSLGQGSYEQYF. As DNA, the CDR3 is TGTGCCAGCAGCTTGGGACAGGGCTCCTACGAGCAGTACTTC. The variable domain in full, completed from reference TRBV5-4 and TRBJ2-7, reads ETGVTQSPTHLIKTRGQQVTLRCSSQSGHNTVSWYQQALGQGPQFIFQYYREEENGRGNFPPRFSGLQFPNYSSELNVNALELDDSALYLCASSLGQGSYEQYFGPGTRLTVT.